The rows below give T cell receptor beta chains drawn from one sample of a study of T cell responses to AZD1222 COVID-19 vaccine. TCRdb's copy holds only in-frame clones and misses some; the assay was immunoSEQ multiplex PCR. The table lists roughly 99,000 clones, approximately 90% of them singletons. The material was peripheral blood, obtained 28 days after the second AZD1222 dose. The receptors originated from an adult who received the AZD1222 COVID-19 vaccine. Both conserved end residues are part of each CDR3. The D gene is left open where the match is weak.

v_gene	d_gene	j_gene	CDR3aa
TRBV24-1	.	TRBJ1-5	CATSGPGDGFQHF
TRBV20-1	.	TRBJ1-5	CSASTGFNQPQHF
TRBV7-2	.	TRBJ2-5	CASSDITGFRETQYF
TRBV11-1	TRBD1	TRBJ1-2	CASSPPTGSDGYTF
TRBV7-2	TRBD2	TRBJ2-5	CASSQWRGAQETQYF
TRBV12-5	.	TRBJ2-1	CASGLASGGVGYNEQFF
TRBV19	.	TRBJ1-5	CASSQRGPNQPQHF
TRBV6-5	TRBD1	TRBJ1-1	CASSSQGAYTEAFF
TRBV24-1	.	TRBJ2-2	CATSDFWEVGGTGELFF
TRBV5-1	.	TRBJ1-1	CASSLAGGLLGATEAFF
TRBV19	.	TRBJ1-3	CASSIKGRAGNTIYF
TRBV4-1	TRBD1	TRBJ2-2	CASSQERRGRRGELFF
TRBV6-2/TRBV6-3	.	TRBJ1-2	CASSYPVRMGSGYTF
TRBV19	TRBD1	TRBJ1-5	CASREGGGQPQHF
TRBV2	.	TRBJ2-7	CAAAEGGYEQYF
TRBV14	.	TRBJ1-5	CASSPRDNQPQHF
TRBV9	TRBD2	TRBJ2-5	CASSVGGGVGQETQYF
TRBV4-2	TRBD2	TRBJ2-1	CASSQDPGLAAAYNEQFF
TRBV19	.	TRBJ2-3	CASSTHSIISTDTQYF
TRBV21-1	.	TRBJ1-2	CARWGSRGYTF
TRBV30	.	TRBJ1-5	CAWSMGYQPQHF
TRBV4-1	.	TRBJ2-7	CASSQMGRTEYEQYF
TRBV5-4	TRBD1	TRBJ2-2	CASSLVLGGGRGGELFF
TRBV10-1	.	TRBJ2-5	CASSPGTFQETQYF
TRBV29-1	.	TRBJ1-2	CSVGLRFGYGYTF
TRBV7-8	TRBD2	TRBJ2-2	CASSLELAGAAELFF
TRBV7-9	TRBD1	TRBJ1-2	CASSLALGQSSGYTF
TRBV7-9	TRBD1	TRBJ2-7	CASSLGQGEGEQYF
TRBV21-1	.	TRBJ1-4	CASSKEGRNNEKLFF
TRBV2	.	TRBJ2-5	CASSEMRGFQETQYF
TRBV4-2	.	TRBJ2-3	CASSQGDSHTDTQYF
TRBV15	TRBD1	TRBJ1-4	CATSREEGAREKLFF
TRBV28	TRBD1	TRBJ1-4	CASSIQGEVGKLFF
TRBV4-1	.	TRBJ1-5	CASSQEGAASNQPQHF
TRBV19	TRBD1	TRBJ1-4	CASSTGGANEKLFF
TRBV23-1	TRBD1	TRBJ1-2	CASSTTGGSMSGYTF
TRBV6-5	.	TRBJ2-1	CASSYSLRSSYNEQFF
TRBV20-1	.	TRBJ2-5	CSGGRETQYF
TRBV27	TRBD2	TRBJ2-7	CASSPQTSDYEQYF
TRBV30	.	TRBJ1-4	CAWGAGEKLFF
TRBV19	.	TRBJ1-1	CASRTGPDTEAFF
TRBV21-1	.	TRBJ2-7	CASSKSIGHVSYEQYF
TRBV5-6	.	TRBJ2-7	CASSLVAGAVLDEQYF